This T cell receptor (beta chain) was obtained from a study of T cell responses to AZD1222 COVID-19 vaccine. Study details: Investigators merged groups given second doses at roughly 4 or roughly 12 weeks.

Study-wide findings and caveats: Among the donors, most were white British and more were female, and clonal diversity was possibly underestimated. Elevations in Spike-specific TCR breadth and depth followed administration of two AZD1222 doses.

This clone was seen more than once but under ten times. Antigen specificity is unknown. The data were produced by immunoSEQ multiplex PCR, yet TCRdb's version contains in-frame clones alone and is incomplete. The data contain around 100,000 clones, roughly 85% of them singletons. CDR3 size: 13 residues. V was clipped by 8 bases and J by 4 bases, with 14 bases between them. Germline V gene data show CDR1 as SNHLY and CDR2 as FYNNEI. This clonotype was sampled from an adult in good health. This material consisted of peripheral blood, taken on day 0 of AZD1222 vaccination. This chain connects TRBV2 to TRBJ1-1, with unresolved D. CDR3 protein: CASSGLVGTEAFF. The DNA of the CDR3 is TGTGCCAGCTCCGGACTTGTCGGCACTGAAGCTTTCTTT.